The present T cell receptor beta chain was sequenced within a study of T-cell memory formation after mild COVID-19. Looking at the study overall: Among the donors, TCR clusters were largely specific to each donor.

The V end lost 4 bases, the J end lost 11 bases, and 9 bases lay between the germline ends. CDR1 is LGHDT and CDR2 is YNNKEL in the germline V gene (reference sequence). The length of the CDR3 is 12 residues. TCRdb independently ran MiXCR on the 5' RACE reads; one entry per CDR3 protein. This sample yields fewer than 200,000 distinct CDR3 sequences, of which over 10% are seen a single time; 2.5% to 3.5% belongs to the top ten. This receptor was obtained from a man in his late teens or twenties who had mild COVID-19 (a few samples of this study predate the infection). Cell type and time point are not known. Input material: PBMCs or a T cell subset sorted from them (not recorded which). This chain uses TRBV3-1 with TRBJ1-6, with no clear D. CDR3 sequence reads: CASSPGRPPLHF. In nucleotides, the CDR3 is TGTGCCAGCAGCCCCGGCAGGCCACCCCTCCACTTT.